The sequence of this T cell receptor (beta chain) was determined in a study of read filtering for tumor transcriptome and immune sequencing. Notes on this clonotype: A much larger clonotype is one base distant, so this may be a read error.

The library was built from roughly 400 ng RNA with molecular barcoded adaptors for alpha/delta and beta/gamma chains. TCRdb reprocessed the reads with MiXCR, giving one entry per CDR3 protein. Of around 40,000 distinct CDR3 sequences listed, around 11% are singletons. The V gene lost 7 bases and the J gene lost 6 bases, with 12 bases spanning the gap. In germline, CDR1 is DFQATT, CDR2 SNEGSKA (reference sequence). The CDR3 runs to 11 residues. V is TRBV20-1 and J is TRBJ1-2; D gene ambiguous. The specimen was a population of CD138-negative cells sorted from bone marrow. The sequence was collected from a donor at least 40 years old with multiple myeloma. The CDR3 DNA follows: TGCAGTGTGGGAGGGTTTCATGGCTACACCTTC. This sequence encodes CSVGGFHGYTF.